Each of the 8 T cell receptor beta chains below was sequenced from the same sample in a study of CD8+ T cells in alopecia areata (dated by TCRdb to 2016 to 2019). Preparation of the library involved the immunoSEQ multiplex PCR assay. For TCR sequencing, RNA was extracted from every sample and reverse transcribed into cDNA to serve as template. Sourced from immuneACCESS, this table was stored by TCRdb with only in-frame sequences that have V and J called. A share of the clones is absent; for the studies checked, an unresolved V gene accounts for under half, and the remainder has no known explanation. Here the sample has 150,000 or so clones; around three fifths occur a single time. More than 0.7% of the sample comes from the top ten. This specimen's time point label, per the study, means: less than five weeks on oral tofacitinib. Read against the paper, the sample's treatment or condition label means: oral pan-JAK inhibitor, 5-10 mg twice daily.

Sequencing used CD4+ T cells sorted from blood, obtained at week 4, from a patient treated with tofacitinib. These receptor sequences come from a human donor with alopecia areata.

The chain couples TRBV18 to TRBJ2-6; a weak D match, TRBD1 (5 bases). Germline loops: CDR1 KGHSH, CDR2 LQKENI. This CDR3 is built from 18 residues. Between the trimmed V and J ends, which lost 2 bases and 0 bases, there was a span of 14 bases. The CDR3 loop reads CASSPSPGWDSGANVLTF. CDR3 bases: TGTGCCAGCTCACCATCTCCAGGGTGGGACTCTGGGGCCAACGTCCTGACTTTC. The full variable domain, in which reference TRBV18 and TRBJ2-6 provide the parts outside the CDR3, is NAGVMQNPRHLVRRRGQEARLRCSPMKGHSHVYWYRQLPEEGLKFMVYLQKENIIDESGMPKERFSAEFPKEGPSILRIQQVVRGDSAAYFCASSPSPGWDSGANVLTFGAGSRLTVL.

This clone was counted a few times. This chain links TRBV5-1 with TRBJ2-1; 8 bases match TRBD1. CDR3 length equals 17 residues. Germline V CDR1 and CDR2: SGHRS, YFSETQ. The V gene end was trimmed by 3 bases and the J gene end by 5 bases; junction bases not matched to a gene: 13. The DNA for the CDR3 is TGCGCCAGCAGCTACGGACAGGGTGTGGGACCCGACAATGAGCAGTTCTTC. It translates to CASSYGQGVGPDNEQFF.

The chain is built from TRBV5-1 and TRBJ2-7; 10 positions match TRBD1. CDR1 is SGHRS, CDR2 YFSETQ, per germline. V was pared by 0 bases and J by 4 bases, with 1 base of the junction left unmatched. This CDR3 has 14 amino acids. The CDR3 DNA reads as TGCGCCAGCAGCTTGGGGGACAGGGGATACGAGCAGTACTTC. Protein: CASSLGDRGYEQYF.

This chain uses TRBV5-4 with TRBJ1-6; D is perhaps TRBD1 (5 bases). Trimming pared 4 bases from V and 8 bases from J, leaving 16 bases between. Germline V gives CDR1 SGHNT, CDR2 YYREEE (reference sequence). The CDR3 runs 15 residues. The CDR3 spells CASSLRDPRDSPLHF. The CDR3 bases are TGTGCCAGCAGCCTTAGGGACCCGAGGGATTCACCCCTCCACTTT.

This clone occurred once. The chain employs TRBV30 and TRBJ1-1; D remains ambiguous. Per germline, CDR1 GTSNPN and CDR2 SVGIG (reference sequence). The V and J ends lost 4 bases and 8 bases respectively, with 8 bases between them. The CDR3 extends over 10 amino acids. The CDR3 DNA reads TGTGCCTGGACGCGATTAGAAGCTTTCTTT. Translated: CAWTRLEAFF.

This clone was detected a few times. The rearrangement joins TRBV5-1 to TRBJ2-2; the D gene is possibly TRBD1 (5 bases). CDR3 length: 15 residues. Trimming took off 1 base at V and 6 bases at J, with 13 bases between the two ends. Germline CDR1 SGHRS, CDR2 YFSETQ. The CDR3 reads CASSLIQGPAGELFF. For the CDR3, the DNA is TGCGCCAGCAGCTTGATCCAGGGTCCGGCCGGGGAGCTGTTTTTT.

The V and J genes are TRBV29-1 and TRBJ2-3; D may be TRBD1 (6 bases). V was cut by 6 bases and J by 4 bases, with 20 bases left in between. Germline V CDR1 and CDR2: SQVTM, ANQGSEA. CDR3 length: 15 residues. The CDR3 region is CSVILDSTAADTQYF. CDR3 DNA: TGCAGCGTCATACTGGACAGCACGGCAGCAGATACGCAGTATTTT.

The chain employs TRBV13 and TRBJ1-3; D unresolved. The germline CDR1 and CDR2 sequences are PRHDT and FYEKMQ (reference sequence). Trimming removed 8 bases from V and 0 bases from J, with 14 bases in between. The CDR3 loop spans 15 amino acids. CDR3 sequence reads: CASDRQATSGNTIYF. The CDR3 nucleotides read TGTGCCAGCGATAGGCAGGCGACCTCTGGAAACACCATATATTTT. The entire variable domain, with the rest obtained from reference TRBV13 and TRBJ1-3, is as follows: AAGVIQSPRHLIKEKRETATLKCYPIPRHDTVYWYQQGPGQDPQFLISFYEKMQSDKGSIPDRFSAQQFSDYHSELNMSSLELGDSALYFCASDRQATSGNTIYFGEGSWLTVV.